A selection of T cell receptor beta chains follows, all from one sample in a study of blood T cell repertoires in COVID-19. Assay: immunoSEQ multiplex PCR; the TCRdb copy retains only in-frame clones and omits some. The sample lists about 140,000 clones; around 80% were seen once. What was sequenced was peripheral blood. The origin of the receptors is a man between 60 and 75 years old who had recovered from COVID-19. The CDR3 runs from the conserved cysteine through the conserved F or W.

13	TRBV5-6	CASSSGTDNEQFF
15	TRBV6-2/TRBV6-3	CASSLLRLARNEQFF
15	TRBV2	CASRGDRATNSPLHF
15	TRBV5-4	CASSFSDRGLSEQFF
16	TRBV19	CASRRTLTAANEKLFF
13	TRBV14	CASSQGLMREQYF
11	TRBV29-1	CSGAGRETQYF
14	TRBV7-2	CASSLVSGSDTQYF
12	TRBV30	CAWNLGNTEAFF
13	TRBV4-3	CASSQGLHTEAFF
15	TRBV2	CASSRDSPSTDTQYF
14	TRBV7-8	CASSLGDRGTEQYF
17	TRBV13	CASSIRLAEGQTGELFF
14	TRBV6-5	CASSKEKGNQPQHF
15	TRBV3-1/TRBV3-2	CASSQDLGRRETQYF
15	TRBV5-4	CASSLAEGAKYEQYF
15	TRBV2	CASRIGTGSNQPQHF
14	TRBV6-5	CASSSGSSYNEQFF
12	TRBV7-2	CASSSGLAEQFF
14	TRBV2	CATSVSGGNQPQHF
13	TRBV2	CASSLTWPDTQYF
17	TRBV4-2	CASSQEILTTGRGIQYF
15	TRBV5-1	CATSHGRGRNYGYTF
16	TRBV11-3	CASSFGGLAGINEQFF
16	TRBV14	CASSQGRGHSIYGYTF
17	TRBV19	CASTIGFGGTSNSPLHF
15	TRBV11-1	CASSGQGALGETQYF
14	TRBV10-3	CAISDRLETDTQYF
14	TRBV5-1	CASSWGTGTYGYTF
14	TRBV5-1	CASSLEARGETQYF
12	TRBV6-2/TRBV6-3	CASSYSQGEAFF
15	TRBV7-7	CASSSGQGYTGELFF
13	TRBV27	CASIAGAGTEAFF
11	TRBV20-1	CRLGAGTEAFF
14	TRBV6-2/TRBV6-3	CASSYLDRDSPLHF
15	TRBV3-1/TRBV3-2	CASSQEPGGAGGYTF
14	TRBV5-1	CASSLVAGSPEQYF
15	TRBV10-2	CASSEVTGAPGELFF
15	TRBV28	CASSHSADSAYEQYF
14	TRBV3-1/TRBV3-2	CASSQWDRGSPQHF
17	TRBV18	CASSPAGTSGDQETQYF
12	TRBV18	CASPGRADEQYF
15	TRBV7-2	CASSPEGRELDTQYF
13	TRBV29-1	CSVPLAGDKEQFF
13	TRBV25-1	CASRWAGGSEAFF